This T cell receptor (beta chain) was sequenced in a study of T cell responses to AZD1222 COVID-19 vaccine. Study-wide results and limits: Scientists sampled the repertoires only once the peak T cell response had passed. Receipt of two AZD1222 doses was followed by a rise in Spike-specific TCR breadth and depth.

Method: immunoSEQ multiplex PCR; TCRdb's copy keeps in-frame clones and lacks some. Of about 120,000 clones listed, 70% to 90% are singletons. On this clone: The antigen is not known.

The V and J ends lost 6 bases and 0 bases respectively, with 12 bases between them. The CDR3 has 15 residues. Per the germline V gene, CDR1 is SGHTA and CDR2 is FQGNSA. The sample here was peripheral blood, taken on day 0 of AZD1222 vaccination. The rearrangement joins TRBV7-2 to TRBJ1-3; perhaps TRBD1 as D (5 bases). The clonotype originates from an adult in good health. The CDR3 DNA is TGTGCCAGCAGTCCGGGGGGTCCCTCTGGAAACACCATATATTTT. This encodes CASSPGGPSGNTIYF.